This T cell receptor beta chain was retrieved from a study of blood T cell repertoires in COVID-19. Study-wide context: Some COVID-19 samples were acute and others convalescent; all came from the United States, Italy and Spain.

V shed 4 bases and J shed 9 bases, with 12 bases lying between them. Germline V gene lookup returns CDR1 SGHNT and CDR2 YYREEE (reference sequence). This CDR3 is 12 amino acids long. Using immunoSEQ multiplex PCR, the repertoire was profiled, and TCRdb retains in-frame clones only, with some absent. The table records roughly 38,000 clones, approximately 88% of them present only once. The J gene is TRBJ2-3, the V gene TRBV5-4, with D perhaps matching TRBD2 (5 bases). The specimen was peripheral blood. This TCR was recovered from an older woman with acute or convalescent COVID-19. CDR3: CASSLGLETQYF. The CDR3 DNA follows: TGTGCCAGCAGCCTCGGACTGGAGACGCAGTATTTT.